This T cell receptor beta chain came from a study of beta chain features in type 1 diabetes. Study observations and caveats: At VDJ recombination sites, type 1 diabetes patients had fewer insertions and more deleted nucleotides.

As every portion of the isolated RNA was reverse transcribed, the sequencing read expressed TCRB transcripts. Sequenced by immunoSEQ multiplex PCR; TCRdb stores in-frame clones only, minus some. The sample has hundreds of thousands of clones, 11% to 15% seen once. Cells sorted by CD45RO/CCR7/CD25/CD127/CD95/CD27 comprised CD4+ naive, central memory, regulatory and stem cell-like memory cells. Points on this clone: Its antigen is unknown.

The CDR3 is 12 amino acids. V was pared by 3 bases and J by 1 base, with 4 bases between. CDR1 is SGHNT and CDR2 is YYREEE in the germline V gene (reference sequence). The TCR comes from a young man in good health. This chain uses TRBV5-4 with TRBJ1-1; D unresolved. Sequenced: naive CD4+ T cells from blood. The CDR3 DNA follows: TGTGCCAGCAGCTCAAAGAACACTGAAGCTTTCTTT. It specifies CASSSKNTEAFF.